The 21 T cell receptor beta chains presented below share a single source sample, sequenced in a study of beta chain features in type 1 diabetes. Study results and caveats: Across all four CD4+ subsets, people with type 1 diabetes showed modestly shorter TCRB CDR3s.

The authors reverse transcribed all of the isolated RNA, so sequencing captured expressed TCRB transcripts. Profiled with immunoSEQ multiplex PCR; TCRdb holds only in-frame clones, not every one. This repertoire shows 600,000 to 750,000 clones, around an eighth found once; its top ten account for over 0.1%. These receptors' antigens are unknown. Sequencing was performed on naive CD4+ T cells from blood. These receptors came from a young man with type 1 diabetes.

This chain links TRBV7-8 with TRBJ2-2, with 7 bases aligning to TRBD1. The ends lost 5 bases at V and 0 bases at J; junction bases unmatched: 3. The CDR3 runs to 15 residues. Looked up from germline, CDR1 is SGHVS and CDR2 is FQNEAQ. DNA of the CDR3: TGTGCCAGCAGCCGGGACAGAGCGAACACCGGGGAGCTGTTTTTT. Residues: CASSRDRANTGELFF.

This clone was observed a few times. This sequence joins TRBV11-2 and TRBJ1-6; D gene uncertain. V dropped 8 bases and J dropped 10 bases, with 18 bases sitting between them. The CDR3 spans 14 residues. Germline V gene sequence: CDR1 SGHAT, CDR2 FQNNGV. The CDR3 here is CASGPVAVESPLHF. The CDR3 coding sequence is TGTGCCAGCGGCCCCGTCGCGGTCGAATCACCCCTCCACTTT.

The CDR3 here is CASSQPATDTQYF. The CDR3 region has the DNA TGTGCCAGCTCACAACCGGCCACAGATACGCAGTATTTT. The chain uses TRBV18 and TRBJ2-3, with no clear D. V shed 4 bases and J shed 2 bases, with 7 bases lying between them. CDR3 size: 13 residues. The germline V gene has CDR1 KGHSH and CDR2 LQKENI. The variable domain in full, completed from reference TRBV18 and TRBJ2-3, reads NAGVMQNPRHLVRRRGQEARLRCSPMKGHSHVYWYRQLPEEGLKFMVYLQKENIIDESGMPKERFSAEFPKEGPSILRIQQVVRGDSAAYFCASSQPATDTQYFGPGTRLTVL.

A few counts support this clone. V is TRBV14 and J is TRBJ2-5, with D possibly matching TRBD2 (5 bases). The germline V gene encodes CDR1 SGHDN and CDR2 FVKESK. The CDR3 totals 15 residues. Between the trimmed V and J ends, which lost 6 bases and 5 bases, there was a span of 19 bases. The CDR3 loop reads CASRHSRERMETQYF. In DNA, the CDR3 is TGTGCCAGCAGACATTCCCGGGAAAGGATGGAGACCCAGTACTTC.

V gene TRBV10-3 combines with J gene TRBJ2-3; TRBD2 matches at 12 bases. Trimming took 11 bases from V and 2 from J; bases not matched to a gene: 8. Germline loops: CDR1 ENHRY, CDR2 SYGVKD. The CDR3 covers 15 residues. The chain's CDR3 is CASRLAGENTDTQYF. The CDR3 DNA reads as TGTGCCTCGAGACTAGCGGGGGAGAACACAGATACGCAGTATTTT.

This chain links TRBV18 with TRBJ1-2, with TRBD1 matching over 7 bases. J gave up 11 bases and V 0 bases, and 6 bases lay outside the gene matches. This CDR3 is built from 13 residues. Germline CDR1 reads KGHSH; CDR2 reads LQKENI. Here the CDR3 DNA reads TGTGCCAGCTCACCACCACAGGGGCTATGGTACACCTTC. It yields the protein CASSPPQGLWYTF.

In its sample, this clone was seen a few times. The chain links TRBV28 to TRBJ2-5, with a tentative D call TRBD1 (6 bases). The CDR3 loop spans 16 amino acids. In germline, CDR1 is MDHEN, CDR2 SYDVKM. Trimming stripped 7 bases from V and 1 base from J, with 19 bases between. The CDR3 DNA sequence: TGTGCCAGCACCCAATCAGGTGGGACACTCCAAGAGACCCAGTACTTC. It is translated as CASTQSGGTLQETQYF.

This clone was counted only a few times. This rearrangement joins TRBV11-2 to TRBJ2-5; 11 positions agree with TRBD2. The CDR3 sequence is 17 residues long. V shed 2 bases, J shed 1 base, and the junction held 6 bases outside the gene matches. CDR1 is SGHAT and CDR2 is FQNNGV in the germline V gene. In DNA form, the CDR3 reads TGTGCCAGCAGCTTAACGGCTAGCGGGGGGCCCCAAGAGACCCAGTACTTC. Amino acid sequence: CASSLTASGGPQETQYF. Filled out from reference TRBV11-2 and TRBJ2-5, the complete variable domain reads EAGVAQSPRYKIIEKRQSVAFWCNPISGHATLYWYQQILGQGPKLLIQFQNNGVVDDSQLPKDRFSAERLKGVDSTLKIQPAKLEDSAVYLCASSLTASGGPQETQYFGPGTRLLVL.

This clone was detected only a few times. The gene calls are TRBV5-4 and TRBJ2-1; D might be TRBD1 (8 bases). Germline CDR1 SGHNT, CDR2 YYREEE (reference sequence). Between the trimmed V and J ends, which lost 1 base and 8 bases, there was a span of 16 bases. This CDR3 comprises 15 residues. The CDR3 is CASSLPGQGGYEQFF. In DNA form, the CDR3 reads TGTGCCAGCAGCTTGCCAGGACAGGGAGGGTATGAGCAGTTCTTC.

The chain links TRBV19 to TRBJ2-1; perhaps D is TRBD1 or TRBD2 (6 bases each). The CDR3 length is 13 residues. V gave up 11 bases and J gave up 2 bases, with 13 bases separating them. Germline-derived CDR1 and CDR2 are LNHDA and SQIVND (reference sequence). For the CDR3, the DNA is TGTGCCTCCTCCGGGGGCCCCTACAATGAGCAGTTCTTC. The encoded protein is CASSGGPYNEQFF. The full variable domain, completed using reference TRBV19 and TRBJ2-1, is DGGITQSPKYLFRKEGQNVTLSCEQNLNHDAMYWYRQDPGQGLRLIYYSQIVNDFQKGDIAEGYSVSREKKESFPLTVTSAQKNPTAFYLCASSGGPYNEQFFGPGTRLTVL.

CDR3 sequence (DNA): TGCAGCGTTGTCAGTGACAGGAACACCGGGGAGCTGTTTTTT. Encoded protein: CSVVSDRNTGELFF. The chain recombines TRBV29-1 with TRBJ2-2, with a possible D match to TRBD1 (5 bases). The V end was cut by 4 bases, the J end by 1 base, with 10 bases between. This CDR3 contains 14 residues. Germline loops: CDR1 SQVTM, CDR2 ANQGSEA.

The chain uses TRBV27 and TRBJ1-2; TRBD1 is a possible D gene (6 bases). Trimming took off 4 bases at V and 1 base at J, with 16 bases between the two ends. The CDR3 runs to 16 residues. CDR1 MNHEY and CDR2 SMNVEV come from the germline V gene (reference sequence). The chain's CDR3 is CASSSQGFDFNYGYTF. The CDR3 DNA reads TGTGCCAGCAGTTCGCAGGGGTTCGACTTTAACTATGGCTACACCTTC.

V usage is TRBV27 and J usage is TRBJ1-6, with a weak D call TRBD1 (6 bases). The germline V and J ends were trimmed by 5 bases and 0 bases, with 17 bases remaining between them. Germline loops: CDR1 MNHEY, CDR2 SMNVEV (reference sequence). This CDR3 region has 18 residues. The CDR3 here is CASSGGGSWGSYNSPLHF. The CDR3 DNA is TGTGCCAGCAGTGGAGGGGGTAGCTGGGGCTCCTATAATTCACCCCTCCACTTT.

The chain carries TRBV14 and TRBJ1-4; D ambiguous. Trimming shortened V by 0 bases and J by 11 bases, and 7 bases separated the two germline ends. The germline gives CDR1 SGHDN, CDR2 FVKESK. The CDR3 totals 12 residues. CDR3 residues: CASSQEIGKLFF. Written as DNA, the CDR3 is TGTGCCAGCAGCCAAGAGATTGGTAAACTGTTTTTT.

The table lists this clone with a few counts. The chain joins TRBV7-8 to TRBJ2-1, with D unclear. The CDR3 is made up of 13 amino acids. The V and J ends lost 0 bases and 3 bases respectively, with 3 bases between them. Germline lookup yields CDR1 SGHVS and CDR2 FQNEAQ. For the CDR3, the DNA is TGTGCCAGCAGCTTAGCGGTCTACAATGAGCAGTTCTTC. This codes for CASSLAVYNEQFF.

This clone turned up a few times. Here the CDR3 DNA reads TGTGCCAGCAGCTTGGGGGGGCACAATGAGCAGTTCTTC. This encodes CASSLGGHNEQFF. This chain uses TRBV5-6 with TRBJ2-1; possible D gene TRBD1, 6 bases. Trimming left V 0 bases short and J 5 bases short, with 6 bases between. Germline values: CDR1 SGHDT, CDR2 YYEEEE. The CDR3 totals 13 residues. Using reference TRBV5-6 and TRBJ2-1 for the parts outside the CDR3, the full variable domain is DAGVTQSPTHLIKTRGQQVTLRCSPKSGHDTVSWYQQALGQGPQFIFQYYEEEERQRGNFPDRFSGHQFPNYSSELNVNALLLGDSALYLCASSLGGHNEQFFGPGTRLTVL.

The V and J genes are TRBV19 and TRBJ2-7; 9 bases agree with TRBD1. CDR1 and CDR2 from the germline V gene are LNHDA and SQIVND (reference sequence). V was clipped by 3 bases and J by 3 bases; unmatched bases: 3. This CDR3 region has 14 residues. CDR3 loop: CASSMGTGSYEQYF. The CDR3 DNA sequence: TGTGCCAGTAGTATGGGGACAGGGAGCTACGAGCAGTACTTC.

The rearrangement links TRBV5-1 to TRBJ2-5, with TRBD2 identical over 9 bases. Germline V gene lookup returns CDR1 SGHRS and CDR2 YFSETQ. The CDR3 totals 14 residues. Trimming cost V 3 bases and J 9 bases; bases outside gene matches: 9. In DNA, the CDR3 is TGCGCCAGCAGCTCGCGACTAGCGGCCCAGGCCCAGTACTTC. Its translation: CASSSRLAAQAQYF.

On this clone: Other DNA sequences in the same sample also yield this CDR3. V usage is TRBV30 and J usage is TRBJ2-5; D gene ambiguous. The CDR3 totals 12 residues. Trimming cost V 5 bases and J 1 base, with 8 bases left between them. From germline, CDR1 is GTSNPN and CDR2 SVGIG (reference sequence). CDR3 DNA: TGTGCCTGGGGACCGGGCCAAGAGACCCAGTACTTC. This encodes CAWGPGQETQYF.

The J gene is TRBJ1-5, the V gene TRBV27, with D uncertain. V was cut by 11 bases and J by 2 bases, with 16 bases left in between. CDR1 and CDR2 from the germline V gene are MNHEY and SMNVEV (reference sequence). The CDR3 spans 14 residues. CDR3 region: CASGNPFGNQPQHF. In DNA, the CDR3 is TGTGCCTCAGGTAACCCCTTCGGCAATCAGCCCCAGCATTTT.

CDR3 region: CASSLGHRTDTQYF. CDR3 sequence (DNA): TGTGCCAGCAGCTTAGGTCACCGCACAGATACGCAGTATTTT. V usage is TRBV7-2 and J usage is TRBJ2-3; D unresolved. The CDR3 length is 14 residues. Germline loops: CDR1 SGHTA, CDR2 FQGNSA. V lost 1 base and J 1 base, leaving 6 bases between the germline ends. The full variable domain, completed using reference TRBV7-2 and TRBJ2-3, is GAGVSQSPSNKVTEKGKDVELRCDPISGHTALYWYRQSLGQGLEFLIYFQGNSAPDKSGLPSDRFSAERTGGSVSTLTIQRTQQEDSAVYLCASSLGHRTDTQYFGPGTRLTVL.